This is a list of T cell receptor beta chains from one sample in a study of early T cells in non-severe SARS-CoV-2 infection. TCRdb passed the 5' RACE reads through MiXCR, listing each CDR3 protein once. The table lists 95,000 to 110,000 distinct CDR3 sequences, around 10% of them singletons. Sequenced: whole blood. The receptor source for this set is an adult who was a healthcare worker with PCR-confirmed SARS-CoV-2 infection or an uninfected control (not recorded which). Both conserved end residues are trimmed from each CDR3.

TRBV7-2	ASSPHAGAQY
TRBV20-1	SAVHETSGNYEQY
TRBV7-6	ASSLGPGGGPETQY
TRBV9	ASSVDPSYEQY
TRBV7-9	ASSLLAEAF
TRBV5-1	ASSLGQGGNEQF
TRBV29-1	SYLMGEVGSYNEQF
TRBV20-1	SATRGGTQY
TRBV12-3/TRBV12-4	ASSLQGSWDNEQF
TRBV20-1	SATVSGRSSYNEQF
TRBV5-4	ASSFGGGETQY
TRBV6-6	ASSYFRQGGSETQY
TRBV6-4	ASSDFPRNTEAF
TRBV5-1	ASSKDRGGYGYNEQF
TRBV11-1	ASSLKGAAYEQY
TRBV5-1	ASSFRGLNTGELF
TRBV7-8	ASSPRPPSGRASDTQY
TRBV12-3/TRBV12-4	ASSYPGNVHPVAF